This TCR beta chain was sequenced in a study of T-cell memory formation after mild COVID-19. General study findings and limits: CD4+ contracting clones were mainly CM and EM; CD8+ ones, EMRA. Some SARS-CoV-2-responding clones were already detected in memory before infection.

Looked up from germline, CDR1 is LNHDA and CDR2 is SQIVND (reference sequence). V was clipped by 7 bases and J by 10 bases; unmatched bases: 19. The CDR3 has 16 amino acids. TCRdb re-called the 5' RACE reads through MiXCR, storing one row per CDR3 protein. The sample shows about 55,000 distinct CDR3 sequences, approximately 30% of them seen only once. This clonotype was recorded a few times. The antigen is undetermined. The TCR comes from a man between 18 and 35 years old who had mild COVID-19 (a few samples of this study predate the infection). Cell type and time point are not known. This rearrangement joins TRBV19 to TRBJ1-1, with 9 bases lining up with TRBD1. The sequencing sample was made of PBMCs or a T cell subset sorted from them (not recorded which). The CDR3: CASIGTGSRVSGGAFF. In nucleotides, the CDR3 is TGTGCCAGTATCGGGACAGGGTCTCGAGTATCAGGGGGAGCTTTCTTT.